This T cell receptor (beta chain) was obtained from a study of T cell responses to AZD1222 COVID-19 vaccine. Whole-study results and caveats: Close to half of all spike-specific TCRs reportedly target regions of the variants that are unmutated. Regions 160-218 and 743-854 dominated among vaccine-associated CD4 TCRs spanning spike. Clonal diversity was possibly underestimated, and white British individuals and females predominated among donors.

Looked up from germline, CDR1 is MNHNY and CDR2 is SVGAGI (reference sequence). V lost 3 bases to trimming and J lost 4 bases, with 12 bases between them. The length of the CDR3 is 14 residues. With regard to this clone: Its antigen is as yet unknown.

Measured with immunoSEQ multiplex PCR; TCRdb has only the in-frame clones, and not every one. The table has more than 85,000 clones, around 76% seen once. This receptor was identified in an adult in good health. This material consisted of peripheral blood, taken on day 0 of AZD1222 vaccination. The chain joins TRBV6-6 to TRBJ1-1; D perhaps matches TRBD1 (5 bases). CDR3 DNA sequence: TGTGCCAGCAGTTATGAAGGGGCCGTCACTGAAGCTTTCTTT. This encodes CASSYEGAVTEAFF.